This T cell receptor beta chain was found in a study of T cells in Graves' hyperthyroidism and ophthalmopathy. General study findings and limits: Ophthalmopathy was separated from stable hyperthyroidism by a 13 V-J model.

What was amplified from RNA transcripts were TCR beta CDR3 regions. An initial round of RT-PCR targeting the TCR CDR3 relied on the HTBI primer set. Each CDR3 protein gets one entry after TCRdb re-called the multiplex PCR reads with MiXCR. The table has about 720,000 distinct CDR3 sequences, roughly a sixth seen once. The hyperthyroidism patients had all been newly diagnosed, and their disease duration was under 2 months. Their ages ranged from 18 to 65 years. As for this clonotype: What it binds is unknown.

The sequenced sample consisted of blood. The sequence was obtained from a woman between 50 and 59 years old with Graves' hyperthyroidism that later progressed to Graves' ophthalmopathy.

The CDR3 nucleotides read TGTGCCAGTAGCATTGCACCTACAGGGCAGGACGGCTACACCTTC. Translating gives CASSIAPTGQDGYTF. This chain connects TRBV19 to TRBJ1-2; tentatively, D is TRBD1 (6 bases). V dropped 6 bases and J dropped 8 bases, with 22 bases sitting between them. Germline values: CDR1 LNHDA, CDR2 SQIVND (reference sequence). The CDR3 spans 15 residues. The whole variable domain, filled in from reference TRBV19 and TRBJ1-2, reads DGGITQSPKYLFRKEGQNVTLSCEQNLNHDAMYWYRQDPGQGLRLIYYSQIVNDFQKGDIAEGYSVSREKKESFPLTVTSAQKNPTAFYLCASSIAPTGQDGYTFGSGTRLTVV.